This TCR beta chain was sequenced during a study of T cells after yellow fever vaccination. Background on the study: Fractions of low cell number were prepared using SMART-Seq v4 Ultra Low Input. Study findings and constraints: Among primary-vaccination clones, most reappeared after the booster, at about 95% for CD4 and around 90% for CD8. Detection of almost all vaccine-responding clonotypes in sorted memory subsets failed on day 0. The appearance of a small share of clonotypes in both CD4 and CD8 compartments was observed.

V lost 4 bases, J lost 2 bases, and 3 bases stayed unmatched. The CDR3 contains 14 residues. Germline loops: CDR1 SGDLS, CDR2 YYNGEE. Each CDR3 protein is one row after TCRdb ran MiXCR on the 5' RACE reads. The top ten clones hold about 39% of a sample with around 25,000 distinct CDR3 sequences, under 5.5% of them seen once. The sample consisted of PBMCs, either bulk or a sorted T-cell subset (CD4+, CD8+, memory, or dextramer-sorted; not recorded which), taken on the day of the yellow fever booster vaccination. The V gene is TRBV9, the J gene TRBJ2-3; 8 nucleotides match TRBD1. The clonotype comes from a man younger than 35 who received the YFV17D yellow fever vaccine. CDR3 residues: CASSSDRVTDTQYF. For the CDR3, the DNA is TGTGCCAGCAGCTCGGACAGGGTCACAGATACGCAGTATTTT.